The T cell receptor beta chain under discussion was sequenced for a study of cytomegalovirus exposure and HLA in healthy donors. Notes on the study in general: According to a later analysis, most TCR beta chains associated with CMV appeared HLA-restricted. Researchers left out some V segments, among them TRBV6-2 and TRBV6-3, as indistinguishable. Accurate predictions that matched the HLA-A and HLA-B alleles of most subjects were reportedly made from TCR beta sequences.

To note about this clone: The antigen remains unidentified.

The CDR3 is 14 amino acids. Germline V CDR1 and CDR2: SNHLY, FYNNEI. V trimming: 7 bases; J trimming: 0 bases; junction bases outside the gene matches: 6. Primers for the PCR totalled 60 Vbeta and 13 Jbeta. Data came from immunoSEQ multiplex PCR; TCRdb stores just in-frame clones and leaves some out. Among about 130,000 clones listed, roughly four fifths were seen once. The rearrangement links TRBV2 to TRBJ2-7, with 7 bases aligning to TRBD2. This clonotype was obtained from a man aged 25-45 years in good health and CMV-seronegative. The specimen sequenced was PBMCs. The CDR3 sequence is CASKEGTNSYEQYF. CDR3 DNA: TGTGCCAGCAAGGAGGGGACTAACTCCTACGAGCAGTACTTC.